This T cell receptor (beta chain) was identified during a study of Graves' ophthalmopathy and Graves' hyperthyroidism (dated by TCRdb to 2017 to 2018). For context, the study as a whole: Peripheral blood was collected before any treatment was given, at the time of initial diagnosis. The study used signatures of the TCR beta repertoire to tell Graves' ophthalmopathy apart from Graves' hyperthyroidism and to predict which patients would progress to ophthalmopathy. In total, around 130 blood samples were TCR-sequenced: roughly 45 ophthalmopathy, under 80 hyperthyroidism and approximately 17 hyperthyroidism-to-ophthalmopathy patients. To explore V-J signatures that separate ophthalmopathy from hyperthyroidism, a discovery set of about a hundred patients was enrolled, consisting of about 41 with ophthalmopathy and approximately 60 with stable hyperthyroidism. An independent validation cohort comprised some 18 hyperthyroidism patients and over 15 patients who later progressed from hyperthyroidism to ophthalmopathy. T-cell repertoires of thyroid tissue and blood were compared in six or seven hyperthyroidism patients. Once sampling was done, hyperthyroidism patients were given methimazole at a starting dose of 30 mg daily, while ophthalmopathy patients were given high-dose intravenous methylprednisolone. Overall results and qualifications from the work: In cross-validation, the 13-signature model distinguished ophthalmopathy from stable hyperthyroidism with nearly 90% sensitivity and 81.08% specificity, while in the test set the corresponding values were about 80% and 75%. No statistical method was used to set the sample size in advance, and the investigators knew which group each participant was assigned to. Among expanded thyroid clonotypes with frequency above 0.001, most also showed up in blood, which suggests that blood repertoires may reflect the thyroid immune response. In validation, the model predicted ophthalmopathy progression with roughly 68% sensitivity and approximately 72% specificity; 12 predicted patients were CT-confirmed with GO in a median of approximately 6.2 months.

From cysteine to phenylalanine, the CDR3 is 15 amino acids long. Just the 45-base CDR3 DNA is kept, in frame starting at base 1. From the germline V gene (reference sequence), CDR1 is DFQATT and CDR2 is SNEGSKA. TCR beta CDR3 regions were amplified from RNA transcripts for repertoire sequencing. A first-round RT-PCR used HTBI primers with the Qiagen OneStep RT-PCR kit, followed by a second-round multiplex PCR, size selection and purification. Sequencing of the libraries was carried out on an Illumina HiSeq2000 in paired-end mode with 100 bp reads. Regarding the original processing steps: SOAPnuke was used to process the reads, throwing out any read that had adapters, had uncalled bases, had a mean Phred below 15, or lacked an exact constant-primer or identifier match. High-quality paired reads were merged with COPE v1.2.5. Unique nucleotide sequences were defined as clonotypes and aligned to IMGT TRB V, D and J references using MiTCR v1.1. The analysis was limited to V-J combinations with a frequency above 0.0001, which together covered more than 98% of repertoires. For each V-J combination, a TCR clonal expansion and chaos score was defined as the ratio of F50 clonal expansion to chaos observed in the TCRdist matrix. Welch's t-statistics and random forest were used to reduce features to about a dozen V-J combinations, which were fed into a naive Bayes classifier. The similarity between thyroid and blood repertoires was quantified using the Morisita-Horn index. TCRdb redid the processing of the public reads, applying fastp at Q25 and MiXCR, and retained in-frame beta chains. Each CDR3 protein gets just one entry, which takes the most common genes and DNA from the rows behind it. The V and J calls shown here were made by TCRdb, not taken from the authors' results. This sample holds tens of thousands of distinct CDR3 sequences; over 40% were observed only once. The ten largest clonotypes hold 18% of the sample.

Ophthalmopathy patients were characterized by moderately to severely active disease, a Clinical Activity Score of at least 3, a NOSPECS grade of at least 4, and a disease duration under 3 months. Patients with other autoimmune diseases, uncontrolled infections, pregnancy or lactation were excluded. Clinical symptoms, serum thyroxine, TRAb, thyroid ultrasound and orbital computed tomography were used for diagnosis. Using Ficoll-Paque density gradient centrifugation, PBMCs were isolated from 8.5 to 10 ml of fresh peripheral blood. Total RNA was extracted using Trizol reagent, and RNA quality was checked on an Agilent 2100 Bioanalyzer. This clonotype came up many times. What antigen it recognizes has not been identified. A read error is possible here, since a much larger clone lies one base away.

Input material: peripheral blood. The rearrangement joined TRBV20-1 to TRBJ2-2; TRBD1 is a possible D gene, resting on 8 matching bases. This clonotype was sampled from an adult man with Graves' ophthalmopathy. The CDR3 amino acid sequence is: CSARLADRDTGGLFF. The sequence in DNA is TGCAGTGCTAGACTAGCGGACAGGGACACCGGGGGGCTGTTTTTT.